The rows below give T cell receptor beta chains drawn from one sample of a study of CD8+ T cells in alopecia areata. Profiled with immunoSEQ multiplex PCR; TCRdb holds only in-frame clones, not every one. The sample includes about 140,000 clones, 45% to 60% of them seen just once. The sample was CD8+ T cells sorted from blood, taken at week 4, from a patient treated with tofacitinib. The receptors derive from a human donor with alopecia areata. The CDR3 runs from the conserved cysteine through the conserved F or W. Fields, in order: V gene, J gene, clone size, D gene, CDR3 DNA, CDR3 protein. The D gene is left open where the match is weak. Where a row states a size, it is once, few, many or the class of an expanded clone; other rows omit it.

TRBV9	TRBJ1-2	NA	TRBD1	TGTGCCAGCAGCGTTGGACAGGGCTCCTATGGCTACACCTTC	CASSVGQGSYGYTF
TRBV27	TRBJ2-7	NA	TRBD1	TGTGCCAGCGGTTGGGGACAGGTCCCTACCTACGAGCAGTACTTC	CASGWGQVPTYEQYF
TRBV5-6	TRBJ2-7	NA	NA	TGTGCCAGCAGCTTCCACATCTCCTACGAGCAGTACTTC	CASSFHISYEQYF
TRBV13	TRBJ2-7	NA	NA	TGTGCCAGCAGCTTAGGGGGGGATTTTCCTTACTTC	CASSLGGDFPYF
TRBV25-1	TRBJ2-7	few	TRBD1	TGTGCCAGCCCCGGCAGGGGGCGGACCTACGAGCAGTACTTC	CASPGRGRTYEQYF
TRBV7-8	TRBJ2-7	NA	TRBD2	TGTGCCAGCAGCTTCACCCTGCGGGGGGCCAGATACGAGCAGTACTTC	CASSFTLRGARYEQYF
TRBV5-4	TRBJ1-1	few	TRBD1	TGTGCCAGCAGCTTGGACAGGGGGCCTGAAGCTTTCTTT	CASSLDRGPEAFF
TRBV4-2	TRBJ1-5	NA	NA	TGTGCCAGCAGCCAAGAACGCCCCAATCAGCCCCAGCATTTT	CASSQERPNQPQHF
TRBV23-1	TRBJ2-2	NA	NA	TGCGCCAGCAGTCAACGAACAGGGCCCGGGGAGCTGTTTTTT	CASSQRTGPGELFF
TRBV27	TRBJ2-5	NA	NA	TGTGCCAGCAGTTTCTCGGGGGTCGGGGAGACCCAGTACTTC	CASSFSGVGETQYF
TRBV15	TRBJ2-5	few	NA	TGTGCCACCAGCAGGGAGAGAGGGGCTGTAAAGACCCAGTACTTC	CATSRERGAVKTQYF
TRBV6-5	TRBJ1-2	NA	TRBD1	TGTGCCAGCGCCAAAGGGGACAGGCGAAACTATGGCTACACCTTC	CASAKGDRRNYGYTF
TRBV7-8	TRBJ2-5	NA	NA	TGTGCCAGCAAAGTGTGGGGGGATGAGACCCAGTACTTC	CASKVWGDETQYF
TRBV5-4	TRBJ1-1	NA	NA	TGTGCCAGCAGCTTGGGGGTGGGGCGGACTGAAGCTTTCTTT	CASSLGVGRTEAFF
TRBV30	TRBJ1-1	NA	NA	TGTGCCTGGATATACGGGGCGGGGAACACTGAAGCTTTCTTT	CAWIYGAGNTEAFF
TRBV5-6	TRBJ2-3	once	TRBD2	TGTGCCAGCAGCTTAGTAGCGGGGGGCGAAGATACGCAGTATTTT	CASSLVAGGEDTQYF
TRBV5-6	TRBJ1-6	NA	TRBD1	TGTGCCAGCAGCTTAGGAGGGGGCGAATATAATTCACCCCTCCACTTT	CASSLGGGEYNSPLHF
TRBV6-5	TRBJ1-6	NA	NA	TGTGCCAGCAGTGAAGAGGGATCCCTCCACTTT	CASSEEGSLHF
TRBV29-1	TRBJ2-2	NA	NA	TGCAGCGTTGTTGGGCACACCGGGGAGCTGTTTTTT	CSVVGHTGELFF
TRBV29-1	TRBJ2-1	few	NA	TGCAGCGTTGACTACAATGAGCAGTTCTTC	CSVDYNEQFF
TRBV5-1	TRBJ2-5	NA	TRBD1	TGCGCCAGCAGCTGGGGGACAGAGTACCAAGAGACCCAGTACTTC	CASSWGTEYQETQYF
TRBV7-2	TRBJ2-7	few	TRBD1	TGTGCCAGCAGCTTAGCCAGGGACAGGGTCCACGAGCAGTACTTC	CASSLARDRVHEQYF
TRBV30	TRBJ2-5	NA	NA	TGTGCCTGGAGGCTGAGGGGGGGCCAAGAGACCCAGTACTTC	CAWRLRGGQETQYF
TRBV27	TRBJ2-7	NA	NA	TGTGCCAGCAGTCCCCTCCCCTATCCTTACGAGCAGTACTTC	CASSPLPYPYEQYF
TRBV7-6	TRBJ2-7	few	NA	TGTGCCAGCAGCTTACTTCCCGGAGAGGACGAGCAGTACTTC	CASSLLPGEDEQYF